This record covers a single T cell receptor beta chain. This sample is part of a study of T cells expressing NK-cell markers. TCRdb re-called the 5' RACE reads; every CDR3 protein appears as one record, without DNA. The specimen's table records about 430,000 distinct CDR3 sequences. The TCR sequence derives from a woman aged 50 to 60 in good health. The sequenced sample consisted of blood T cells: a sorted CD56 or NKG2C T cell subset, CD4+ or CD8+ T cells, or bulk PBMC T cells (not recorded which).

The chain's CDR3 is CSARWTSGHTEAFF. The chain has TRBV20-1 and TRBJ1-1. CDR1 is DFQATT, CDR2 SNEGSKA, per germline (reference sequence). The CDR3 loop spans 14 amino acids.